What follows describes a single T cell receptor beta chain. No antigen is known for it. This sample was included in a study of shared clonotypes between healthy human individuals. Study conclusions and caveats: Compared with clonotypes that all four donors shared, non-shared clonotypes had lower generation probabilities.

Assay: immunoSEQ multiplex PCR; the TCRdb copy retains only in-frame clones and omits some. Counted here are some 1,100,000 clones, approximately 80% occurring once; the ten biggest clones make up approximately 0.56%. CD4+ cells yielded CD45RA+ naive and CD45RA-negative memory subsets. The CDR3 runs 12 residues. V was cut by 6 bases and J by 3 bases, with 9 bases left in between. Germline V gene sequence: CDR1 SQVTM, CDR2 ANQGSEA. The chain links TRBV29-1 to TRBJ2-4; D could derive from TRBD1 or TRBD2 (5 bases each). The source is a man between 18 and 35 years old in good health. Some clones in this sample may be carry-over from other donors' samples. Input material: memory CD4+ T cells from PBMCs. Documented subset: CD45RA-negative fraction. The CDR3 region has the DNA TGCAGCGTGGGACGGATCAAAAACATTCAGTACTTC. This codes for CSVGRIKNIQYF. The full variable domain, completed using reference TRBV29-1 and TRBJ2-4, is SAVISQKPSRDICQRGTSLTIQCQVDSQVTMMFWYRQQPGQSLTLIATANQGSEATYESGFVIDKFPISRPNLTFSTLTVSNMSPEDSSIYLCSVGRIKNIQYFGAGTRLSVL.